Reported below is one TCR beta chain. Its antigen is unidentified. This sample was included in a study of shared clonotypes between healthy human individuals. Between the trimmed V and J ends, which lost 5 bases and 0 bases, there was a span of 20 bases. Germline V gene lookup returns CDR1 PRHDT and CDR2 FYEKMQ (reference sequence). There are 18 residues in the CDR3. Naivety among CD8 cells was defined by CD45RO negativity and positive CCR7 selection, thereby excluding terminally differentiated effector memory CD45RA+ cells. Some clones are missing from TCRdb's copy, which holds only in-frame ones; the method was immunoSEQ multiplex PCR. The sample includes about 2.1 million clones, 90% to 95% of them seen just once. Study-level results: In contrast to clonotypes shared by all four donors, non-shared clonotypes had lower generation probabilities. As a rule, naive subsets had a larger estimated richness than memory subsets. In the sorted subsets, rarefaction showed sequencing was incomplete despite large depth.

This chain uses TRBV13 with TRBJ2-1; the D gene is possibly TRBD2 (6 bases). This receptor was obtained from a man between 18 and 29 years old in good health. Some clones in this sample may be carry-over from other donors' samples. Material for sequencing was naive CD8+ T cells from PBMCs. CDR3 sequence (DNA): TGTGCCAGCAGCCCCCAATATCCTAGCGTTAGCTCCTACAATGAGCAGTTCTTC. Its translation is CASSPQYPSVSSYNEQFF.